The sequence of this T cell receptor (beta chain) was determined in a study of OX40 agonist ivuxolimab in advanced cancers. Background on the study: Melanoma, hepatocellular carcinoma, head and neck or renal cell cancer occurred in dose-escalation patients.

The repertoire was sequenced with immunoSEQ multiplex PCR; TCRdb's copy has only in-frame clones and lacks some. This sample carries around 44,000 clones, roughly 90% of them seen once, and the ten largest clones take approximately 0.62%. CDR1 LNHDA and CDR2 SQIVND come from the germline V gene (reference sequence). CDR3 length: 13 amino acids. Trimming stripped 7 bases from V and 3 bases from J, with 12 bases between. Here the sequenced sample was CD4+ or CD8+ T cells sorted from blood, taken in a trial of the OX40 agonist ivuxolimab. The rearrangement joins TRBV19 to TRBJ1-1; maybe TRBD1 (5 bases). The clonotype comes from an adult with an advanced solid tumor such as melanoma, head and neck, liver or kidney cancer. The CDR3 protein is CASIKQEDTEAFF. The CDR3 nucleotides are TGTGCCAGTATTAAACAGGAGGACACTGAAGCTTTCTTT.